The clone carrying this TCR beta chain appeared a few times. The data originate from a study of blood T cells in healthy people across ages. Extracted total RNA amounted to at least 5.5 micrograms for each sample. Primed by a sample-barcoded 5' primer and a J-beta primer mix, a second PCR proceeded for 7 to 11 cycles. Each sample provided no less than 2.5 million CDR3-containing paired-end reads. From the 5' RACE reads, TCRdb called clonotypes with MiXCR, one entry per CDR3 protein. The sample has some 1,000,000 distinct CDR3 sequences, approximately 25% seen once. Trimming removed 6 bases at V and 11 bases at J, with 16 bases between. This CDR3 has 12 amino acids. The same data also went into a second study, on T cells of mothers and their children. That source reports: Extracted RNA, in its entirety, went into cDNA synthesis at around 1.5 ug per 15 ul.

Sequences were obtained from blood. The chain joins TRBV12-3 or TRBV12-4 to TRBJ1-1; no firm D call. This receptor was taken from a girl aged 2 to 9 in good health. The CDR3 protein is CASSQLRTGAFF. CDR3 coding DNA: TGTGCCAGCAGCCAATTAAGGACCGGGGCTTTCTTT.